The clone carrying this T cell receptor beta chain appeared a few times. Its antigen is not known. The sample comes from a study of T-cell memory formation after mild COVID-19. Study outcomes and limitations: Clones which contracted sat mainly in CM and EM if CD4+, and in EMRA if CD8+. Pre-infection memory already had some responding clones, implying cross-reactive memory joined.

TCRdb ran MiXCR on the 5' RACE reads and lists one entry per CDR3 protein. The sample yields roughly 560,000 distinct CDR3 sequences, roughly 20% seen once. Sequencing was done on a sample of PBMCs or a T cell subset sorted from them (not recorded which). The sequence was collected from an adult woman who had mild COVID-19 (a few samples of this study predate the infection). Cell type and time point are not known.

The CDR3 sequence: CASSLGAMYSPLHF. CDR3 nucleotide sequence: TGTGCCAGCAGCCTGGGGGCGATGTATTCACCCCTCCACTTT. The V call is TRBV3-1, the J call TRBJ1-6; maybe TRBD1 (6 bases). This CDR3 region has 14 residues. Trimming left V 4 bases short and J 8 bases short, with 12 bases between. Germline CDR1 and CDR2: LGHDT and YNNKEL (reference sequence).